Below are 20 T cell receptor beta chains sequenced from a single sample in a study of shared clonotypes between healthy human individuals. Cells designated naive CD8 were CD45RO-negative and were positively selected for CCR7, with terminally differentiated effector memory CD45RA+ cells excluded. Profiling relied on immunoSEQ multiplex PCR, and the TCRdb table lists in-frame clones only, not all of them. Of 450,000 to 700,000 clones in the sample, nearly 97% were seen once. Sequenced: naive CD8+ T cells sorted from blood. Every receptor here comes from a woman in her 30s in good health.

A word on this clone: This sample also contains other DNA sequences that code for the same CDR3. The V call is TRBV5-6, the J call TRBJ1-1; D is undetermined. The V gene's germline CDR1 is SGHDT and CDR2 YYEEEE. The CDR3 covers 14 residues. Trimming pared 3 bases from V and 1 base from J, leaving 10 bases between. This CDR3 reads CASSWDRGNTEAFF. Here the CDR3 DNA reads TGTGCCAGCAGCTGGGATAGAGGGAACACTGAAGCTTTCTTT. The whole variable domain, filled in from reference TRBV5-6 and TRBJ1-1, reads DAGVTQSPTHLIKTRGQQVTLRCSPKSGHDTVSWYQQALGQGPQFIFQYYEEEERQRGNFPDRFSGHQFPNYSSELNVNALLLGDSALYLCASSWDRGNTEAFFGQGTRLTVV.

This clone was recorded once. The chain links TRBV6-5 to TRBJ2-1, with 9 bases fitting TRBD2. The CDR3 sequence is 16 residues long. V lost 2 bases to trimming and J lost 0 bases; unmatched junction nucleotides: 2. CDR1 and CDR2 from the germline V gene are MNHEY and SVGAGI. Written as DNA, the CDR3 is TGTGCCAGCAGTTACCTAGCGGGAAGCTCCTACAATGAGCAGTTCTTC. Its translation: CASSYLAGSSYNEQFF.

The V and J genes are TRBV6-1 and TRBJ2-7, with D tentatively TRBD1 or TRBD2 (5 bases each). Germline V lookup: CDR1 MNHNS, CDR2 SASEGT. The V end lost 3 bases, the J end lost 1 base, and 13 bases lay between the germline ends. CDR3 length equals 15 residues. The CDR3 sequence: CASSEDRDGSYEQYF. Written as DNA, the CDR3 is TGTGCCAGCAGTGAGGACCGGGACGGATCCTACGAGCAGTACTTC.

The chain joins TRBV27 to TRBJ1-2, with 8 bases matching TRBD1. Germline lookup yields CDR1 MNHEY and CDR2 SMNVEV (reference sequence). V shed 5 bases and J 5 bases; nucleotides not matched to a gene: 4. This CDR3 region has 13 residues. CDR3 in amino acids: CASSIRQGYGYTF. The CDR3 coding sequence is TGTGCCAGCAGTATACGACAGGGGTATGGCTACACCTTC.

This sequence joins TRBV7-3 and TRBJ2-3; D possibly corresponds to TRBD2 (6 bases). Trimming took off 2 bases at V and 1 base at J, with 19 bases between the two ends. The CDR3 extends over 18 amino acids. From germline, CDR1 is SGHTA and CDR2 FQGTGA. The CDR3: CASSLLEGRRGGTDTQYF. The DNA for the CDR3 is TGTGCCAGCAGCTTACTGGAGGGGCGTCGTGGGGGCACAGATACGCAGTATTTT.

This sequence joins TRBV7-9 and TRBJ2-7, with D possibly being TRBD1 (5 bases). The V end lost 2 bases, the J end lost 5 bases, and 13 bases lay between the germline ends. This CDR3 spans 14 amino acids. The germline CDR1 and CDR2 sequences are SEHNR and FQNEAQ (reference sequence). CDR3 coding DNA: TGTGCCAGCAGCTTACAGGGTCCCAGGGACGAGCAGTACTTC. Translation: CASSLQGPRDEQYF.

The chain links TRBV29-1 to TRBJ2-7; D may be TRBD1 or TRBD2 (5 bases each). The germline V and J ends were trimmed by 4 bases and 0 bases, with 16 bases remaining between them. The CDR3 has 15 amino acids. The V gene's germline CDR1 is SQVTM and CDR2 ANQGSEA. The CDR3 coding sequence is TGCAGCGTTGGAGTTTGGGCAGGGAGCTCCTACGAGCAGTACTTC. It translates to CSVGVWAGSSYEQYF.

CDR3 sequence reads: CATSRGRTGYHEQYF. CDR3 in DNA: TGTGCCACCAGCAGGGGAAGGACAGGCTATCACGAGCAGTACTTC. The rearrangement links TRBV15 to TRBJ2-7; 7 bases agree with TRBD1. V gave up 3 bases and J gave up 5 bases; unmatched junction bases: 10. Germline V gene lookup returns CDR1 LNHNV and CDR2 YYDKDF (reference sequence). The CDR3 totals 15 residues. The full variable domain, completed using reference TRBV15 and TRBJ2-7, is DAMVIQNPRYQVTQFGKPVTLSCSQTLNHNVMYWYQQKSSQAPKLLFHYYDKDFNNEADTPDNFQSRRPNTSFCFLDIRSPGLGDTAMYLCATSRGRTGYHEQYFGPGTRLTVT.

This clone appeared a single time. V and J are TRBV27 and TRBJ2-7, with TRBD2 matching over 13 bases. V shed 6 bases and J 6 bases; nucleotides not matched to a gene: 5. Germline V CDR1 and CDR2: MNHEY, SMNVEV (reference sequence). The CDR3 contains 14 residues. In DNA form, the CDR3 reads TGTGCCAGCAGCCAAAGACTAGCGGGAGGCGAGCAGTACTTC. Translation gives CASSQRLAGGEQYF.

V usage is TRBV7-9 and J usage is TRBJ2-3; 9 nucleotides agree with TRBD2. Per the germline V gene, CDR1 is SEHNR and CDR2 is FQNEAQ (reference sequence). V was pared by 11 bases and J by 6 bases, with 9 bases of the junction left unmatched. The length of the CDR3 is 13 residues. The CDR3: CACKAGGGDTQYF. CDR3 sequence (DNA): TGTGCCTGCAAAGCGGGAGGAGGGGATACGCAGTATTTT.

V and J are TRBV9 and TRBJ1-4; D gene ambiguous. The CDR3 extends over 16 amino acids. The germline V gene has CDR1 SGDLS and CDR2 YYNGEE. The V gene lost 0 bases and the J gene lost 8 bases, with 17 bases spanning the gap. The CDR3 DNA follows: TGTGCCAGCAGCGTAGGAGGGTTCGGCCTTTGGGAAAAACTGTTTTTT. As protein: CASSVGGFGLWEKLFF.

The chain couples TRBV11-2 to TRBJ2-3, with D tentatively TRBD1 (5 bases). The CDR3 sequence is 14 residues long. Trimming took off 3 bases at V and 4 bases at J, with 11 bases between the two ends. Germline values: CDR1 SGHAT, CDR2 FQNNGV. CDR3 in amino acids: CASSFQTGADTQYF. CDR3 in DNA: TGTGCCAGCAGCTTCCAAACAGGAGCAGATACGCAGTATTTT.

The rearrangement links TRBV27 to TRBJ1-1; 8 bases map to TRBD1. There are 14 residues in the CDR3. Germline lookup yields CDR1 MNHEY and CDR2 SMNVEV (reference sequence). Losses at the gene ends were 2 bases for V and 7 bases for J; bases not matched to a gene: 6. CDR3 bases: TGTGCCAGCAGTTTACAGGGGGCTTTCGGTGAAGCTTTCTTT. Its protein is CASSLQGAFGEAFF.

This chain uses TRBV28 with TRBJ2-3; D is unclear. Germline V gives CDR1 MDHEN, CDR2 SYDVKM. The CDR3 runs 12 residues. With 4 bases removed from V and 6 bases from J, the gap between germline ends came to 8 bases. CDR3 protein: CASSSHPDTQYF. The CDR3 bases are TGTGCCAGCAGTTCCCACCCGGATACGCAGTATTTT.

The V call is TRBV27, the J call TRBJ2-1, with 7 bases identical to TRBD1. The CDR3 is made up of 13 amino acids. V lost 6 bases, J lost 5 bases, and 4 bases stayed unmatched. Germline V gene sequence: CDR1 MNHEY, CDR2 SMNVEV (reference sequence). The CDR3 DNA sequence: TGTGCCAGCAGCCGTGACAGGGACAATGAGCAGTTCTTC. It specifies CASSRDRDNEQFF.

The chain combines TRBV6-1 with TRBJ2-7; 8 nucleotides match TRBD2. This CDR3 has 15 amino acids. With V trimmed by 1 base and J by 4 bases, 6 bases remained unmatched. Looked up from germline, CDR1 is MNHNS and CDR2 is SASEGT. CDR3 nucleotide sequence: TGTGCCAGCAGTGAAGTAGGTAGCGGGATATACGAGCAGTACTTC. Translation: CASSEVGSGIYEQYF.

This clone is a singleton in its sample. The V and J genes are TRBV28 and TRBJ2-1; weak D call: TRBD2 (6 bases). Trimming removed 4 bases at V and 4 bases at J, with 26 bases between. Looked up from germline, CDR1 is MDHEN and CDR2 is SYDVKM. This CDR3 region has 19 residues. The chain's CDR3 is CASSSISGGTPPGYNEQFF. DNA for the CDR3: TGTGCCAGCAGTTCGATCTCCGGAGGGACTCCCCCCGGGTACAATGAGCAGTTCTTC.

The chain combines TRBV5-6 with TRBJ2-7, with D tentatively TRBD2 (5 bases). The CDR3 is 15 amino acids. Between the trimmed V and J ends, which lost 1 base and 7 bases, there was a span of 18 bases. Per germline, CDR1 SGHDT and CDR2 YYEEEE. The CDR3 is CASSLLFGGTREQYF. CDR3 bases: TGTGCCAGCAGCTTGTTGTTCGGAGGAACGAGGGAGCAGTACTTC.

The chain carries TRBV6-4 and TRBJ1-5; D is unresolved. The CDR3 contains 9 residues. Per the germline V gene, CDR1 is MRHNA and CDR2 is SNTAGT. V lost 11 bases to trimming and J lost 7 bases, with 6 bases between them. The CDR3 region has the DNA TGTGCCGCACGGCAGCCCCAGCATTTT. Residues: CAARQPQHF.

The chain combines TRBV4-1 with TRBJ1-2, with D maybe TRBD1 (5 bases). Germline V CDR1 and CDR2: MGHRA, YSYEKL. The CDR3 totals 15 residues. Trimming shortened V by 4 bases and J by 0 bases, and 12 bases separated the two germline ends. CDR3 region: CASSPDSKTNYGYTF. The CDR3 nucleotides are TGCGCCAGCAGCCCAGACAGCAAAACTAACTATGGCTACACCTTC.